This T cell receptor beta chain derives from a study of blood T cell repertoires in COVID-19. Study in general: Spain, Italy and the United States supplied samples that represented acute and convalescent COVID-19.

The age range of participants was about 18 to 90 years, with residence in 20 to 25 US areas. A case of COVID-19 had been met by exposed participants within 2 weeks before study entry. Clones were sequenced by immunoSEQ multiplex PCR, and TCRdb holds only the in-frame ones, with some missing. Of around 330,000 clones listed, about 85% are singletons. Germline loops: CDR1 MNHEY, CDR2 SMNVEV (reference sequence). With 9 bases clipped from V and 4 bases from J, the junction kept 9 bases outside the gene matches. This CDR3 comprises 14 residues. The source material was PBMCs or T cells enriched from blood (not recorded which). The chain links TRBV27 to TRBJ2-7; 10 bases fit TRBD2. This sequence was found in a woman in her 30s who had been exposed to COVID-19. The CDR3 nucleotides read TGTGCCAGTAAGATAGCGGGGGGCGGTTACGAGCAGTACTTC. Its translation: CASKIAGGGYEQYF.